Each of the 8 T cell receptor beta chains below was sequenced from the same sample in a study of STAT5B mutations in CD4+ large granular lymphocyte leukemia. Generated by immunoSEQ multiplex PCR, the TCRdb table keeps only in-frame clones and is missing some. The sample consists of some 34,000 clones, 70% to 75% of them appearing once. The sample consisted of CD4+ T cells from blood buffy coats. The receptors here all came from a human donor in good health.

V usage is TRBV5-1 and J usage is TRBJ2-3; perhaps TRBD2 as D (5 bases). The V gene's germline CDR1 is SGHRS and CDR2 YFSETQ. The V end was cut by 3 bases, the J end by 2 bases, with 13 bases between. This CDR3 has 15 amino acids. The CDR3 DNA reads as TGCGCCAGCAGCTGGGCCACCGGGAACACAGATACGCAGTATTTT. Translated: CASSWATGNTDTQYF. The entire variable domain, with the rest obtained from reference TRBV5-1 and TRBJ2-3, is as follows: KAGVTQTPRYLIKTRGQQVTLSCSPISGHRSVSWYQQTPGQGLQFLFEYFSETQRNKGNFPGRFSGRQFSNSRSEMNVSTLELGDSALYLCASSWATGNTDTQYFGPGTRLTVL.

The rearrangement uses TRBV5-8 and TRBJ2-1; 9 bases fit TRBD2. The CDR3 is 12 amino acids. With 4 bases clipped from V and 14 bases from J, the junction kept 7 bases outside the gene matches. In germline, CDR1 is SGHTS, CDR2 YDEGEE. CDR3 protein: CASSPRLAAEFF. In DNA form, the CDR3 reads TGTGCCAGCAGCCCAAGACTAGCGGCCGAGTTCTTC.

V usage is TRBV18 and J usage is TRBJ2-5; 7 positions match TRBD1. Germline V gives CDR1 KGHSH, CDR2 LQKENI. This CDR3 is built from 14 residues. The junction had 6 bases not matched to a gene; V was cut back by 3 bases and J by 5 bases. The CDR3 DNA follows: TGTGCCAGCTCACCGACAGGGTTTAGGGAGACCCAGTACTTC. This encodes CASSPTGFRETQYF.

The chain uses TRBV4-1 and TRBJ2-5; TRBD2 matches at 8 bases. This CDR3 is 13 amino acids long. Trimming removed 4 bases from V and 2 bases from J; junction bases left unmatched: 0. Germline CDR1 reads MGHRA; CDR2 reads YSYEKL. DNA for the CDR3: TGCGCCAGCAGCCGCGGGGGGCAAGAGACCCAGTACTTC. Translated, it gives CASSRGGQETQYF.

The J gene is TRBJ2-1, the V gene TRBV6-5, with D uncertain. This CDR3 has 12 residues. Germline V gene sequence: CDR1 MNHEY, CDR2 SVGAGI. The V gene lost 0 bases and the J gene lost 9 bases, with 6 bases spanning the gap. Here the CDR3 DNA reads TGTGCCAGCAGTTACTCGAATACTGAGCAGTTCTTC. Encoded protein: CASSYSNTEQFF.

V usage is TRBV9 and J usage is TRBJ1-2; D remains unclear. Germline V lookup: CDR1 SGDLS, CDR2 YYNGEE. CDR3 length equals 15 residues. With 0 bases removed from V and 0 bases from J, the gap between germline ends came to 9 bases. CDR3 loop: CASSVAADPNYGYTF. The CDR3 bases are TGTGCCAGCAGCGTAGCGGCGGACCCTAACTATGGCTACACCTTC.

The chain has TRBV5-4 and TRBJ1-2; TRBD1 might be the D (6 bases). The germline V gene encodes CDR1 SGHNT and CDR2 YYREEE (reference sequence). This CDR3 contains 13 residues. V was shortened by 4 bases and J by 4 bases, with 11 bases between the two germline ends. In DNA, the CDR3 is TGTGCCAGCAGCGCGGGGGGCCTCTATGGCTACACCTTC. Its translation is CASSAGGLYGYTF.

The CDR3 loop is CASSLQGVSSYNEQFF. In nucleotides, the CDR3 is TGTGCCAGCTCACTCCAGGGGGTAAGCTCCTACAATGAGCAGTTCTTC. The chain couples TRBV18 to TRBJ2-1; TRBD1 matches at 7 bases. The CDR3 length is 16 residues. The germline CDR1 and CDR2 sequences are KGHSH and LQKENI. Germline trimming cut 4 bases from V and 0 bases from J; bases unmatched to any gene: 6.